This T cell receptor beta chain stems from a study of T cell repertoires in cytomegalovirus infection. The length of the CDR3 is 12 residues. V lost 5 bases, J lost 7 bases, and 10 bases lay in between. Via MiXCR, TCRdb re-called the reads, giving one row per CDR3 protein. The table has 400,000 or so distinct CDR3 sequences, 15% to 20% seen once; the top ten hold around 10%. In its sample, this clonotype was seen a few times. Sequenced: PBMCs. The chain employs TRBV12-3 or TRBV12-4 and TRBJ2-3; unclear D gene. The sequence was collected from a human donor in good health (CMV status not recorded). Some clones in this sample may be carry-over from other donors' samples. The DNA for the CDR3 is TGTGCCAGCAGTAACGACTGGTATACGCAGTATTTT. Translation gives CASSNDWYTQYF.